This TCR beta chain was identified during a study of blood T cells in healthy people across ages. Details on this clonotype: Its antigen is not known.

Germline V gene sequence: CDR1 MNHNS, CDR2 SASEGT. Trimming took 8 bases from V and 3 from J, leaving 17 bases between them. The CDR3 sequence is 15 residues long. Then a second PCR, running about 7 to 11 cycles, was carried out with a sample-barcoded 5' primer and a J-beta primer mix. TCRdb re-called the 5' RACE reads through MiXCR, storing one row per CDR3 protein. The sample holds 1.5 million to 2 million distinct CDR3 sequences, roughly 28% seen once. Study results and caveats: TCR beta diversity was tightly associated with the proportion of naive T cells.

The receptor was isolated from a woman aged 25-40 years in good health. This rearrangement joins TRBV6-1 to TRBJ1-5, with D maybe TRBD1 (5 bases). Sequencing input: blood. CDR3 bases: TGTGCCAGCCGCCTTGAGGGGATGTCCAATCAGCCCCAGCATTTT. Residues: CASRLEGMSNQPQHF.